Shown below are 13 T cell receptor beta chains from a single sample sequenced in a study of blood T cell repertoires in COVID-19. Profiled with immunoSEQ multiplex PCR; TCRdb holds only in-frame clones, not every one. The repertoire consists of just over 300,000 clones, with about nine tenths occurring once and the leading ten covering less than 2%. Sequences were obtained from peripheral blood. The receptors derive from a woman in her thirties with COVID-19, enrolled during active disease.

The chain joins TRBV19 to TRBJ1-1; D unclear. Germline CDR1 reads LNHDA; CDR2 reads SQIVND (reference sequence). Trimming removed 8 bases from V and 5 bases from J, with 15 bases in between. The CDR3 sequence is 13 residues long. DNA for the CDR3: TGTGCCAGTTCAACGGGGTCATTAACTGAAGCTTTCTTT. It translates to CASSTGSLTEAFF. The variable domain in full, completed from reference TRBV19 and TRBJ1-1, reads DGGITQSPKYLFRKEGQNVTLSCEQNLNHDAMYWYRQDPGQGLRLIYYSQIVNDFQKGDIAEGYSVSREKKESFPLTVTSAQKNPTAFYLCASSTGSLTEAFFGQGTRLTVV.

This chain joins TRBV29-1 and TRBJ2-1, with D uncertain. There are 12 residues in the CDR3. With 6 bases removed from V and 9 bases from J, the gap between germline ends came to 15 bases. CDR1 and CDR2 (germline): SQVTM, ANQGSEA. The DNA for the CDR3 is TGCAGCGTCCTACCTGCATCAGGTGAGCAGTTCTTC. This gives the protein CSVLPASGEQFF.

This clone was seen once. The chain recombines TRBV9 with TRBJ2-7, with 10 bases matching TRBD1. The CDR3 contains 17 residues. The ends lost 3 bases at V and 2 bases at J; junction bases unmatched: 11. CDR1 is SGDLS, CDR2 YYNGEE, per germline. This CDR3 reads CASSATGGLTPTYEQYV. In DNA, the CDR3 is TGTGCCAGCAGCGCGACAGGGGGCCTAACCCCTACCTACGAGCAGTACGTC.

The V call is TRBV9, the J call TRBJ2-1, with 7 bases matching TRBD1. The V segment lost 2 bases and the J segment 5 bases; nucleotides outside the gene matches: 4. Looked up from germline, CDR1 is SGDLS and CDR2 is YYNGEE. CDR3 length: 14 amino acids. CDR3 coding DNA: TGTGCCAGCAGCGTGGGGGACAGCAACAATGAGCAGTTCTTC. Protein product: CASSVGDSNNEQFF.

This chain links TRBV6-5 with TRBJ1-5; no clear D. CDR1 MNHEY and CDR2 SVGAGI come from the germline V gene. Trimming removed 6 bases from V and 0 bases from J, with 9 bases in between. The CDR3 totals 14 residues. In DNA form, the CDR3 reads TGTGCCAGCAGACCTGACTTTAGCAATCAGCCCCAGCATTTT. Its protein is CASRPDFSNQPQHF.

The chain links TRBV7-9 to TRBJ2-1; possibly TRBD2 for D (5 bases). CDR1 is SEHNR and CDR2 is FQNEAQ in the germline V gene (reference sequence). This CDR3 is built from 15 residues. V was shortened by 5 bases and J by 0 bases, with 11 bases between the two germline ends. The CDR3 nucleotides are TGTGCCAGCAGCGTATGGACTGGCTCCTACAATGAGCAGTTCTTC. As protein: CASSVWTGSYNEQFF.

The V and J genes are TRBV6-5 and TRBJ2-3; 9 bases line up with TRBD1. V lost 6 bases, J lost 3 bases, and 4 bases stayed unmatched. Germline V lookup: CDR1 MNHEY, CDR2 SVGAGI. This CDR3 comprises 14 residues. The CDR3, as DNA: TGTGCCAGCAGCCAGGACAGGGGTACAGATACGCAGTATTTT. Residues: CASSQDRGTDTQYF.

A few counts support this clone. V is TRBV4-1 and J is TRBJ1-1; TRBD1 agrees at 8 bases. The CDR3 is 17 amino acids. V gave up 5 bases and J gave up 1 base; unmatched junction bases: 12. Germline CDR1 and CDR2: MGHRA and YSYEKL. The chain's CDR3 is CASSTSPVGTGNTEAFF. CDR3 sequence (DNA): TGCGCCAGCAGCACCTCCCCGGTCGGGACAGGGAACACTGAAGCTTTCTTT.

The chain uses TRBV3-1 (or the pseudogene TRBV3-2) and TRBJ2-7; a possible D gene is TRBD1 (6 bases). V dropped 2 bases and J dropped 3 bases, with 14 bases sitting between them. CDR1 and CDR2 (germline): LGHDT, YNNKEL (reference sequence). The CDR3 runs 15 residues. DNA of the CDR3: TGTGCCAGCAGCCAACGGGGACACTCAGACTACGAGCAGTACTTC. Protein product: CASSQRGHSDYEQYF.

The V gene is TRBV2, the J gene TRBJ1-6, with D unclear. Trimming stripped 4 bases from V and 6 bases from J, with 10 bases between. The V gene's germline CDR1 is SNHLY and CDR2 FYNNEI. The CDR3 is 14 amino acids. This CDR3 reads CASSGTSLNSPLHF. The CDR3, as DNA: TGTGCCAGCAGTGGGACTTCCCTTAATTCACCCCTCCACTTT. Full variable domain (outside the CDR3, taken from reference TRBV2 and TRBJ1-6): EPEVTQTPSHQVTQMGQEVILRCVPISNHLYFYWYRQILGQKVEFLVSFYNNEISEKSEIFDDQFSVERPDGSNFTLKIRSTKLEDSAMYFCASSGTSLNSPLHFGNGTRLTVT.

The gene calls are TRBV5-1 and TRBJ2-2; TRBD2 aligns across 9 bases. The CDR3 loop spans 16 amino acids. Germline V gene data show CDR1 as SGHRS and CDR2 as YFSETQ. After removal of 5 bases from V and 0 bases from J, the junction contained 5 bases not matched to a gene. The DNA of the CDR3 is TGCGCCAGCAGTCTAGCGGGGTTCGCGAACACCGGGGAGCTGTTTTTT. Encoded protein: CASSLAGFANTGELFF. The full variable domain, completed using reference TRBV5-1 and TRBJ2-2, is KAGVTQTPRYLIKTRGQQVTLSCSPISGHRSVSWYQQTPGQGLQFLFEYFSETQRNKGNFPGRFSGRQFSNSRSEMNVSTLELGDSALYLCASSLAGFANTGELFFGEGSRLTVL.

The J gene is TRBJ2-5, the V gene TRBV11-1; TRBD1 agrees at 11 bases. This CDR3 comprises 14 residues. The germline V gene has CDR1 SGHAT and CDR2 FQDESV (reference sequence). Germline trimming cut 6 bases from V and 4 bases from J; bases unmatched to any gene: 4. CDR3 loop: CASRRDRGSETQYF. In nucleotides, the CDR3 is TGTGCCAGCAGGAGGGACAGGGGGTCAGAGACCCAGTACTTC.

The chain carries TRBV19 and TRBJ2-7; perhaps TRBD1 as D (6 bases). Germline V lookup: CDR1 LNHDA, CDR2 SQIVND (reference sequence). CDR3 length: 14 residues. V lost 6 bases, J lost 3 bases, and 15 bases lay in between. The CDR3 protein is CASSMCQGNYEQYV. The CDR3, as DNA: TGTGCCAGTAGCATGTGCCAGGGGAACTACGAGCAGTACGTC.